This TCR beta chain was recorded in a study of vaccination effects on CD4 cells after COVID-19. Study-wide points: Nearly all vaccine-induced clones in healthy recipients recognized only SARS-CoV-2. The study, lacking early post-infection timepoints, had few convalescent patients.

Sequencing used immunoSEQ multiplex PCR; TCRdb keeps in-frame clones, though not all of them. The profile shows approximately 23,000 clones, 60% to 80% of them singletons. CD4+ T cells specific for antigen were expanded with viral peptide pools by the ViraFEST assay before sequencing. A 10-day culture period preceded the isolation of CD4+ T cells. Testing of the vaccine recipients showed negative nucleocapsid antibodies and no prior SARS-CoV-2 infection. Every well got 2 million to 2.5 million PBMC, which were grown with around 11 IU/ml IL-2 and 8.5 to 10 ug/ml peptides. With regard to this clone: The antigen is unknown.

The CDR3 consists of 15 residues. V lost 5 bases and J lost 5, with 19 bases in between. Germline V gene sequence: CDR1 MNHEY, CDR2 SVGAGI. This chain joins TRBV6-5 and TRBJ2-7; D is perhaps TRBD2 (6 bases). The sequencing used CD4+ T cells from PBMCs cultured with HCoV-NL63 spike peptides, collected before COVID-19 vaccination. This sequence was found in a human donor who received a COVID-19 vaccine. The CDR3 region has the DNA TGTGCCAGCAGTATAATTTCTAGAGGCGGGAACGAGCAGTACTTC. Protein sequence: CASSIISRGGNEQYF.